The clone carrying this T cell receptor beta chain has only a few counts. What it recognizes is unknown. The sample is drawn from a study of identical twins. Whole-study results and caveats: Beta out-of-frame twin sharing showed a weaker excess. Analyses based on zero insertions could be partly confounded by invariant MAIT and iNKT cells. Abundant beta clonotypes from cord blood had fewer insertions, unlike memory repertoires, which showed none.

One entry per CDR3 protein, called by TCRdb with MiXCR from the 5' RACE reads. The sample includes 750,000 to 950,000 distinct CDR3 sequences, around 12% of them seen just once. This CDR3 is built from 13 residues. Germline values: CDR1 DFQATT, CDR2 SNEGSKA (reference sequence). This same sample was also part of a study on yellow fever vaccine responses in identical twins. That source reports: Reported findings indicate that twins' vaccine T cell responses seemed partially convergent, partially personalized.

Sequences were obtained from PBMCs. This chain links TRBV20-1 with TRBJ2-5; 15 bases agree with TRBD2. This sequence originates from a woman aged 18-30 years in good health. CDR3 amino acids: CSVGLAGGETQYF. CDR3 coding DNA: TGCAGCGTTGGACTAGCGGGAGGGGAGACCCAGTACTTC.